This is a list of T cell receptor beta chains from one sample in a study of blood T cell repertoires in COVID-19. Produced via immunoSEQ multiplex PCR; TCRdb's table is partial and in-frame only. This sample has roughly 500,000 clones, with about nine tenths found just once. The specimen sequenced was PBMCs or T cells enriched from blood (not recorded which). The receptors were sampled from a woman aged 60-75 years who had recovered from COVID-19. Each CDR3 is given with its conserved first and last residue. D genes are given only for firm matches. Size is stated for part of the rows, as once, few or many counts, or as a class when the clone is expanded.

>TRBV6-5|TRBJ2-1|NA|NA
CASSPTRNEQFF
TGTGCCAGCAGCCCGACTAGAAATGAGCAGTTCTTC
>TRBV7-2|TRBJ1-2|NA|NA
CASSLTAGSYYGYTF
TGTGCCAGCAGCTTAACTGCAGGGTCTTATTATGGCTACACCTTC
>TRBV24-1|TRBJ1-2|NA|NA
CATSDPGGDYGYTF
TGTGCCACCAGTGATCCCGGGGGTGACTATGGCTACACCTTC
>TRBV6-5|TRBJ2-3|NA|NA
CASSITDTQYF
TGTGCCAGCTCCATCACAGATACGCAGTATTTT
>TRBV30|TRBJ2-3|NA|TRBD2
CAWTSGGTAQYF
TGTGCCTGGACTAGCGGGGGGACGGCGCAGTATTTT
>TRBV4-1|TRBJ1-2|NA|NA
CASSHPGANLYGYTF
TGCGCCAGCAGCCACCCCGGAGCGAACCTCTATGGCTACACCTTC
>TRBV5-1|TRBJ1-1|once|NA
CASSAQGHGDTEAFF
TGCGCCAGCAGCGCCCAGGGCCATGGGGACACTGAAGCTTTCTTT
>TRBV5-5|TRBJ2-3|NA|TRBD1
CASSLTAGQGSPDTQYF
TGTGCCAGCAGCTTGACGGCGGGACAGGGGAGCCCAGATACGCAGTATTTT
>TRBV28|TRBJ1-2|NA|TRBD1
CASRRGGDGYGYTF
TGTGCCAGCAGGCGAGGGGGCGACGGCTATGGCTACACCTTC
>TRBV5-1|TRBJ2-3|NA|NA
CASSLRRADTQYF
TGCGCCAGCAGCTTACGCAGGGCGGATACGCAGTATTTT
>TRBV11-3|TRBJ2-3|NA|NA
CASSFQGRTETQYF
TGTGCCAGCAGCTTTCAGGGGCGCACAGAAACGCAGTATTTT
>TRBV14|TRBJ1-2|NA|TRBD1
CASSERWGTVLTWGYTF
TGTGCCAGCAGCGAAAGATGGGGGACAGTTCTAACGTGGGGCTACACCTTC
>TRBV7-9|TRBJ1-2|NA|TRBD1
CASGDRDGYTF
TGTGCCAGCGGGGACAGGGATGGCTACACCTTC
>TRBV5-1|TRBJ1-3|NA|NA
CASSGGGGGNTIYF
TGCGCCAGCAGCGGCGGAGGTGGCGGAAACACCATATATTTT
>TRBV24-1|TRBJ2-2|NA|NA
CATSDLMGAETGELFF
TGTGCCACCAGTGATTTGATGGGGGCAGAAACCGGGGAGCTGTTTTTT
>TRBV6-5|TRBJ1-6|NA|TRBD1
CASTGQGAFSPLHF
TGTGCCAGCACGGGACAGGGGGCATTTTCACCCCTCCACTTT
>TRBV3-1/TRBV3-2|TRBJ1-3|NA|NA
CASSPHGNTIYF
TGTGCCAGCAGCCCCCATGGAAACACCATATATTTT
>TRBV24-1|TRBJ1-2|NA|TRBD1
CATSDPGDRVGGYTF
TGTGCCACCAGTGATCCAGGAGACAGGGTGGGTGGCTACACCTTC
>TRBV7-9|TRBJ2-7|few|TRBD1
CASSNPGQGREQYF
TGTGCCAGCAGCAATCCGGGACAGGGGCGCGAGCAGTACTTC
>TRBV12-3/TRBV12-4|TRBJ1-2|once|NA
CASSFRGNYGYTF
TGTGCCAGCAGTTTTAGGGGGAACTATGGCTACACCTTC
>TRBV18|TRBJ1-3|NA|NA
CASSGDSGNTIYF
TGTGCCAGCTCGGGCGACTCTGGAAACACCATATATTTT
>TRBV12-5|TRBJ2-1|NA|TRBD1
CASGLDLQGAIEQFF
TGTGCTAGTGGTTTGGATTTACAGGGGGCTATTGAGCAGTTCTTC
>TRBV5-1|TRBJ2-3|NA|NA
CASSLGRLGTDTQYF
TGCGCCAGCAGCTTGGGGAGGTTAGGCACAGATACGCAGTATTTT
>TRBV25-1|TRBJ1-2|NA|NA
CASRTANYGYTF
TGTGCCAGCAGGACAGCTAACTATGGCTACACCTTC
>TRBV27|TRBJ2-5|NA|NA
CASSPGQIQETQYF
TGTGCCAGCAGTCCCGGACAGATACAAGAGACCCAGTACTTC
>TRBV19|TRBJ1-1|NA|TRBD1
CASSSDRGFTEAFF
TGTGCCAGTAGTAGCGACAGGGGATTCACTGAAGCTTTCTTT
>TRBV27|TRBJ1-6|many|TRBD1
CASSYRGNSPLHF
TGTGCCAGCAGTTACAGGGGGAATTCACCCCTCCACTTT